The clone carrying this TCR beta chain was seen a handful of times. These data are taken from a study of blood T cell repertoires in COVID-19. The method was immunoSEQ multiplex PCR; TCRdb's version includes in-frame clones alone and lacks a portion of them. The repertoire holds 260,000 or so clones, with about four fifths as singletons. This CDR3 has 19 amino acids. Germline-derived CDR1 and CDR2 are SGHAT and FQNNGV. J lost 6 bases, V lost 2 bases, and 13 bases had no gene match. Input material: PBMCs or T cells enriched from blood (not recorded which). The sequence was collected from a middle-aged woman who had been exposed to COVID-19. The V gene is TRBV11-2, the J gene TRBJ2-2; 12 positions agree with TRBD2. CDR3 coding DNA: TGTGCCAGCAGCTTAAGGGGGGCCGGACTAGCGGGGCGCCCCGGGGAGCTGTTTTTT. Protein: CASSLRGAGLAGRPGELFF. The full variable domain, completed using reference TRBV11-2 and TRBJ2-2, is EAGVAQSPRYKIIEKRQSVAFWCNPISGHATLYWYQQILGQGPKLLIQFQNNGVVDDSQLPKDRFSAERLKGVDSTLKIQPAKLEDSAVYLCASSLRGAGLAGRPGELFFGEGSRLTVL.